The next 17 T cell receptor beta chains were all read from a single sample in a study of cytomegalovirus exposure and HLA in healthy donors. Both 60 Vbeta primers and 13 Jbeta primers went into the PCR. Sequencing was performed with immunoSEQ multiplex PCR; in TCRdb, only in-frame clones are kept and a portion is missing. The profile shows 200,000 to 250,000 clones, roughly four fifths of them singletons. Sequenced: PBMCs. These receptors were taken from a woman aged 60-75 years in good health and CMV-seropositive.

This clone has only a few counts. This sample also contains other DNA sequences that code for the same CDR3. The CDR3 DNA is TGTGCCAGCAGCTTAGGTCAGAATTATGGCTACACCTTC. Its protein is CASSLGQNYGYTF. V gene TRBV7-3 combines with J gene TRBJ1-2; D remains ambiguous. CDR1 is SGHTA and CDR2 is FQGTGA in the germline V gene. The CDR3 has 13 amino acids. V lost 2 bases and J lost 5, with 9 bases in between.

This clone occurred a few times. The rearrangement uses TRBV29-1 and TRBJ2-7, with 9 positions matching TRBD1. The V gene's germline CDR1 is SQVTM and CDR2 ANQGSEA. The CDR3 consists of 13 residues. The trim removed 6 bases at V and 0 bases at J, leaving 3 bases unmatched. The CDR3 DNA reads TGCAGCGTGGCGACAGGGGGCTCCTACGAGCAGTACTTC. This codes for CSVATGGSYEQYF.

This clone has a single count. The rearrangement joins TRBV4-1 to TRBJ1-5, with TRBD1 identical over 7 bases. V trimming: 1 base; J trimming: 4 bases; junction bases outside the gene matches: 4. CDR1 MGHRA and CDR2 YSYEKL come from the germline V gene. This CDR3 contains 15 residues. As DNA, the CDR3 is TGCGCCAGCAGCCAAGGCGGACAGGCTAATCAGCCCCAGCATTTT. Encoded protein: CASSQGGQANQPQHF.

The CDR3 loop is CASRTGNPRDYGYTF. The CDR3, as DNA: TGTGCCAGCAGAACAGGGAATCCGAGGGACTATGGCTACACCTTC. The rearrangement uses TRBV5-4 and TRBJ1-2, with TRBD1 as a possible D gene (6 bases). Germline V CDR1 and CDR2: SGHNT, YYREEE (reference sequence). This CDR3 region has 15 residues. V lost 5 bases and J lost 3, with 17 bases in between.

The chain carries TRBV30 and TRBJ1-2; tentative D call: TRBD1 (5 bases). Germline CDR1 reads GTSNPN; CDR2 reads SVGIG (reference sequence). Trimming pared 2 bases from V and 3 bases from J, leaving 10 bases between. The CDR3 is 13 amino acids. CDR3 loop: CAWSMGGYYGYTF. The CDR3 DNA is TGTGCCTGGAGTATGGGGGGTTACTATGGCTACACCTTC. Variable domain in full (rest from reference TRBV30 and TRBJ1-2): SQTIHQWPATLVQPVGSPLSLECTVEGTSNPNLYWYRQAAGRGLQLLFYSVGIGQISSEVPQNLSASRPQDRQFILSSKKLLLSDSGFYLCAWSMGGYYGYTFGSGTRLTVV.

The chain combines TRBV5-6 with TRBJ2-5; D perhaps matches TRBD2 (5 bases). CDR1 is SGHDT and CDR2 is YYEEEE in the germline V gene. V was pared by 0 bases and J by 5 bases, with 11 bases between. There are 14 residues in the CDR3. In nucleotides, the CDR3 is TGTGCCAGCAGCTTGGGGCCGGGAATGGAGACCCAGTACTTC. Protein: CASSLGPGMETQYF.

Only one count was recorded for this clone. The chain joins TRBV5-6 to TRBJ2-2; 8 bases align to TRBD1. Germline CDR1 reads SGHDT; CDR2 reads YYEEEE. The V gene end was trimmed by 7 bases and the J gene end by 4 bases; junction bases not matched to a gene: 6. This CDR3 contains 14 residues. CDR3 sequence: CASGRGLSTGELFF. DNA for the CDR3: TGTGCCAGCGGCAGGGGGCTGAGCACCGGGGAGCTGTTTTTT.

This sequence joins TRBV6-4 and TRBJ2-3, with D perhaps matching TRBD2 (6 bases). V lost 2 bases and J lost 6, with 12 bases in between. CDR1 and CDR2 from the germline V gene are MRHNA and SNTAGT. There are 14 residues in the CDR3. The CDR3 is CASSDGGRGDTQYF. The CDR3 coding sequence is TGTGCCAGCAGTGACGGGGGGAGAGGGGATACGCAGTATTTT.

The sample holds one count of this clone. At the DNA level, this CDR3 is encoded by other sequences in the same sample as well. This chain uses TRBV5-1 with TRBJ2-5, with D perhaps matching TRBD2 (5 bases). The CDR3 totals 14 residues. Per the germline V gene, CDR1 is SGHRS and CDR2 is YFSETQ. Trimming pared 0 bases from V and 3 bases from J, leaving 9 bases between. CDR3 region: CASSLERSEETQYF. The CDR3 region has the DNA TGCGCCAGCAGCTTGGAGCGGTCCGAAGAGACCCAGTACTTC.

The chain couples TRBV9 to TRBJ2-3; TRBD2 matches 12 bases. Germline values: CDR1 SGDLS, CDR2 YYNGEE. V shed 3 bases and J 5 bases; nucleotides not matched to a gene: 16. The CDR3 is 19 residues long. The CDR3 loop is CASSEGASGRATLGDTQYF. CDR3 nucleotide sequence: TGTGCCAGCAGCGAGGGAGCTAGCGGGAGGGCCACGTTAGGAGATACGCAGTATTTT.

The V gene is TRBV30, the J gene TRBJ2-1; TRBD2 might be the D (6 bases). The germline V gene has CDR1 GTSNPN and CDR2 SVGIG (reference sequence). This CDR3 spans 16 amino acids. Trimming left V 0 bases short and J 5 bases short, with 17 bases between. CDR3 bases: TGTGCCTGGAGTGTTGACGGGAGCGGAATTAACAATGAGCAGTTCTTC. Its protein is CAWSVDGSGINNEQFF. Combining the CDR3 with reference TRBV30 and TRBJ2-1 gives the whole variable domain SQTIHQWPATLVQPVGSPLSLECTVEGTSNPNLYWYRQAAGRGLQLLFYSVGIGQISSEVPQNLSASRPQDRQFILSSKKLLLSDSGFYLCAWSVDGSGINNEQFFGPGTRLTVL.

This sequence joins TRBV7-2 and TRBJ2-1; 8 nucleotides line up with TRBD2. V gave up 3 bases and J gave up 6 bases; unmatched junction bases: 10. CDR1 is SGHTA, CDR2 FQGNSA, per germline. The CDR3 totals 16 residues. In DNA, the CDR3 is TGTGCCAGCAGCTTGATAACGGGACTAGAGACCAATGAGCAGTTCTTC. Its translation is CASSLITGLETNEQFF.

This clone was seen more than once but under ten times. The chain couples TRBV27 to TRBJ1-2; 7 bases agree with TRBD1. Germline CDR1 is MNHEY and CDR2 is SMNVEV (reference sequence). CDR3 length: 15 amino acids. Losses at the gene ends were 5 bases for V and 6 bases for J; bases not matched to a gene: 12. As DNA, the CDR3 is TGTGCCAGCAGTCCACTCCCGACAGGGTGGAATGGCTACACCTTC. Residues: CASSPLPTGWNGYTF.

This chain links TRBV27 with TRBJ2-7; TRBD2 might be the D (7 bases). Germline-derived CDR1 and CDR2 are MNHEY and SMNVEV (reference sequence). This CDR3 has 13 amino acids. V was pared by 5 bases and J by 5 bases, with 13 bases between. The CDR3 loop is CASSGRGSHEQYF. DNA of the CDR3: TGTGCCAGCAGTGGGAGGGGGAGCCACGAGCAGTACTTC.

The CDR3 nucleotides are TGCGCCAGCCGCCAGGACAGGACGACAGATACGCAGTATTTT. Translated: CASRQDRTTDTQYF. The chain is built from TRBV5-1 and TRBJ2-3; TRBD1 agrees at 7 bases. This CDR3 is 14 amino acids long. Trimming at V came to 7 bases and at J to 3 bases, leaving 8 bases not matched to a gene. Germline values: CDR1 SGHRS, CDR2 YFSETQ.

The chain combines TRBV27 with TRBJ2-7, with 9 bases fitting TRBD2. Looked up from germline, CDR1 is MNHEY and CDR2 is SMNVEV (reference sequence). The CDR3 sequence is 16 residues long. The ends lost 2 bases at V and 2 bases at J; junction bases unmatched: 7. This CDR3 reads CASSLSSGSLPYEQYF. DNA for the CDR3: TGTGCCAGCAGTTTAAGTAGCGGGAGCCTTCCCTACGAGCAGTACTTC.

The chain couples TRBV10-3 to TRBJ2-7; 8 bases line up with TRBD1. Unmatched junction bases numbered 10, after V lost 10 bases and J lost 2 bases. The CDR3 covers 14 residues. Germline CDR1 ENHRY, CDR2 SYGVKD. CDR3 in amino acids: CATKPGQAAYEQYF. The CDR3 nucleotides read TGTGCCACCAAACCGGGACAGGCTGCCTACGAGCAGTACTTC.